This TCR beta chain is drawn from a study of T cell responses to AZD1222 COVID-19 vaccine. Clones were sequenced by immunoSEQ multiplex PCR, and TCRdb holds only the in-frame ones, with some missing. The sample has about 190,000 clones; more than 75% are singletons. Germline CDR1 is MNHEY and CDR2 is SVGAGI. The ends lost 3 bases at V and 5 bases at J; junction bases unmatched: 7. The CDR3 covers 15 residues. The receptor's source is an adult in good health. This rearrangement joins TRBV6-5 to TRBJ2-7; 10 bases line up with TRBD1. Specimen: peripheral blood, collected on day 0 of MenACWY control vaccination. CDR3 nucleotides: TGTGCCAGCAGTTATGAAGGACAGGGGGGTAACGAGCAGTACTTC. Translated: CASSYEGQGGNEQYF.